A single sample is the source of the 19 T cell receptor beta chains below, sequenced in a study of cytomegalovirus exposure and HLA in healthy donors (dated by TCRdb to 2017 to 2019). The library came from the immunoSEQ multiplex PCR assay. A mixture of 60 forward primers for TCR Vbeta segments and 13 reverse primers for TCR Jbeta segments was used in the multiplex PCR. What TCRdb holds here is the immuneACCESS table cut down to in-frame rearrangements. Part of the clones is not present; checked against another copy, under half of the missing clones reflect an unresolved V gene, and the others are unexplained. Present in this sample are roughly 200,000 clones, around 82% of which were seen just once. The leading ten clones occupy roughly 3% of the sample. Sequencing was done on a sample of PBMCs. These TCRs come from a woman aged 30 to 39 in good health and CMV-seronegative.

This clone was seen more than once but under ten times. The rearrangement links TRBV13 to TRBJ2-7; D unresolved. With 1 base removed from V and 4 bases from J, the gap between germline ends came to 17 bases. The CDR3 loop spans 16 amino acids. Germline loops: CDR1 PRHDT, CDR2 FYEKMQ (reference sequence). CDR3 DNA: TGTGCCAGCAGCTTAGAAGGTTTGACTCCGGGTTACGAGCAGTACTTC. As protein: CASSLEGLTPGYEQYF.

V and J are TRBV7-6 and TRBJ2-3, with TRBD2 as a possible D gene (7 bases). From germline, CDR1 is SGHVS and CDR2 FNYEAQ. Trimming removed 8 bases at V and 3 bases at J, with 18 bases between. The CDR3 contains 15 residues. This chain's CDR3 is CASGGAAGRTDTQYF. The CDR3 DNA sequence: TGTGCCAGCGGGGGGGCGGCGGGTAGAACAGATACGCAGTATTTT.

A remark on this clone: This same CDR3 is encoded by further DNA sequences in the sample. The rearrangement links TRBV5-4 to TRBJ1-2; the D is unclear. Trimming pared 2 bases from V and 9 bases from J, leaving 26 bases between. The CDR3 is 17 amino acids. Germline CDR1 reads SGHNT; CDR2 reads YYREEE (reference sequence). The CDR3 sequence: CASSFVLGGLPYESYTF. The CDR3, as DNA: TGTGCCAGCAGCTTTGTTTTGGGAGGGCTGCCATATGAGAGCTACACCTTC.

The V call is TRBV15, the J call TRBJ1-4; D remains ambiguous. Germline CDR1 reads LNHNV; CDR2 reads YYDKDF (reference sequence). Trimming took 0 bases from V and 5 from J, leaving 4 bases between them. CDR3 length equals 13 residues. Written as DNA, the CDR3 is TGTGCCACCAGCAGAGAGGGCAATGAAAAACTGTTTTTT. Its protein is CATSREGNEKLFF.

The chain uses TRBV5-1 and TRBJ2-6, with a weak D call TRBD2 (5 bases). Germline V lookup: CDR1 SGHRS, CDR2 YFSETQ. V was cut by 1 base and J by 3 bases, with 8 bases left in between. This CDR3 has 15 amino acids. The CDR3 DNA follows: TGCGCCAGCAGCTTGATCGGGATTGGGGCCAACGTCCTGACTTTC. Its protein product is CASSLIGIGANVLTF.

V is TRBV7-9 and J is TRBJ1-5, with no clear D. V was shortened by 3 bases and J by 6 bases, with 6 bases between the two germline ends. The CDR3 spans 12 residues. Germline V gene sequence: CDR1 SEHNR, CDR2 FQNEAQ (reference sequence). The CDR3 DNA reads TGTGCCAGCAGCTTTTCAGGTCAGCCCCAGCATTTT. Translated: CASSFSGQPQHF.

Only a few counts were recorded for this clone. J is TRBJ2-5 and V is TRBV5-1, with no clear D. Germline V gene sequence: CDR1 SGHRS, CDR2 YFSETQ. The CDR3 has 13 residues. Trimming stripped 0 bases from V and 1 base from J, with 4 bases between. As DNA, the CDR3 is TGCGCCAGCAGCTTGGGGGCCCAAGAGACCCAGTACTTC. It is translated as CASSLGAQETQYF.

This clone has just a few counts. The J gene is TRBJ2-1, the V gene TRBV5-8; TRBD1 matches at 8 bases. Unmatched junction bases numbered 7, after V lost 4 bases and J lost 10 bases. Looked up from germline, CDR1 is SGHTS and CDR2 is YDEGEE. This CDR3 spans 13 amino acids. The CDR3: CASSILDRDEQFF. The CDR3 bases are TGTGCCAGCAGCATTTTGGACAGGGACGAGCAGTTCTTC.

In regard to this clone: The same CDR3 arises from other DNA sequences in this sample as well. The gene calls are TRBV4-1 and TRBJ2-5; tentatively, D is TRBD2 (5 bases). In germline, CDR1 is MGHRA, CDR2 YSYEKL. The CDR3 is made up of 14 amino acids. The ends were cut back, 2 bases at V and 3 bases at J, with 10 bases in the middle. For the CDR3, the DNA is TGCGCCAGCAGCCAACCTACTAGGAAAGAGACCCAGTACTTC. As protein: CASSQPTRKETQYF.

The V call is TRBV5-8, the J call TRBJ2-1; 8 bases align to TRBD1. CDR1 is SGHTS and CDR2 is YDEGEE in the germline V gene. J lost 8 bases, V lost 3 bases, and 4 bases had no gene match. CDR3 length: 13 amino acids. Here the CDR3 DNA reads TGTGCCAGCAGCTGGACAGGGTGGGATGAGCAGTTCTTC. This sequence encodes CASSWTGWDEQFF.

The chain recombines TRBV14 with TRBJ2-3; tentatively, D is TRBD2 (7 bases). The V gene lost 3 bases and the J gene lost 5 bases, with 15 bases spanning the gap. The CDR3 covers 15 residues. CDR1 SGHDN and CDR2 FVKESK come from the germline V gene. CDR3 coding DNA: TGTGCCAGCAGCCACCCTTGGGGGGGGCAAGATACGCAGTATTTT. It translates to CASSHPWGGQDTQYF.

This clone was seen only a few times. CDR3 region: CASSARGQGSYEQYF. In DNA, the CDR3 is TGTGCCAGCAGTGCTCGGGGACAGGGATCCTACGAGCAGTACTTC. The rearrangement joins TRBV6-1 to TRBJ2-7; 9 bases fit TRBD1. This CDR3 is 15 amino acids long. V lost 4 bases, J lost 1 base, and 5 bases stayed unmatched. Germline V gives CDR1 MNHNS, CDR2 SASEGT.

Comments on this clone: The sample holds other DNA sequences that translate to the same CDR3. In nucleotides, the CDR3 is TGTGCCAGCAGCTCCCGGACAGGAAACACTGAAGCTTTCTTT. Translated: CASSSRTGNTEAFF. The chain employs TRBV11-2 and TRBJ1-1, with 7 bases aligning to TRBD1. CDR3 length equals 14 residues. Germline loops: CDR1 SGHAT, CDR2 FQNNGV. With V trimmed by 4 bases and J by 2 bases, 4 bases remained unmatched.

The chain uses TRBV30 and TRBJ2-3; TRBD2 matches 11 bases. V gave up 5 bases and J gave up 6 bases; unmatched junction bases: 16. The CDR3 length is 17 residues. CDR1 and CDR2 (germline): GTSNPN, SVGIG (reference sequence). CDR3 residues: CAWGAPGLAVLGDTQYF. The CDR3 nucleotides are TGTGCCTGGGGCGCGCCGGGACTAGCGGTTCTGGGGGATACGCAGTATTTT.

This rearrangement joins TRBV2 to TRBJ2-7, with D possibly matching TRBD2 (5 bases). Germline V gene sequence: CDR1 SNHLY, CDR2 FYNNEI. V lost 9 bases and J 3 bases, leaving 18 bases between the germline ends. The CDR3 loop spans 14 amino acids. The CDR3 region has the DNA TGTGCCAGTGCAGGACGGGGATCACTCTACGAGCAGTACTTC. It is translated as CASAGRGSLYEQYF.

This chain joins TRBV5-1 and TRBJ2-3, with D possibly TRBD1 on 5 matching bases. The ends were cut back, 1 base at V and 1 base at J, with 10 bases in the middle. The CDR3 extends over 15 amino acids. Germline assignment: CDR1 SGHRS and CDR2 YFSETQ. This chain's CDR3 is CASSLRQGRTDTQYF. CDR3 DNA sequence: TGCGCCAGCAGCTTGAGGCAGGGCCGCACAGATACGCAGTATTTT.

J is TRBJ1-1 and V is TRBV4-1; the D is unclear. Germline CDR1 is MGHRA and CDR2 is YSYEKL. The V end lost 3 bases, the J end lost 3 bases, and 2 bases lay between the germline ends. This CDR3 has 11 amino acids. CDR3 amino acids: CASSHYTEAFF. The CDR3 DNA is TGCGCCAGCAGCCACTACACTGAAGCTTTCTTT.

The chain is built from TRBV10-3 and TRBJ1-2; TRBD1 matches 7 bases. J lost 2 bases, V lost 3 bases, and 3 bases had no gene match. Germline assignment: CDR1 ENHRY and CDR2 SYGVKD. The CDR3 is 14 amino acids. Written as DNA, the CDR3 is TGTGCCATCAGTGATCCGGACAGGAACTATGGCTACACCTTC. It yields the protein CAISDPDRNYGYTF.

This rearrangement joins TRBV6-5 to TRBJ2-7; D possibly corresponds to TRBD2 (7 bases). Germline CDR1 is MNHEY and CDR2 is SVGAGI. The length of the CDR3 is 15 residues. The V and J ends lost 0 bases and 2 bases respectively, with 11 bases between them. The CDR3 loop is CASSYSRGGPYEQYF. The CDR3 DNA follows: TGTGCCAGCAGTTACTCCCGCGGGGGCCCCTACGAGCAGTACTTC.